This T cell receptor beta chain was identified during a study of early T cells in non-severe SARS-CoV-2 infection. On this clonotype: One junction end disagrees with the germline gene, perhaps due to a read error.

TCRdb passed the 5' RACE reads through MiXCR, listing each CDR3 protein once. Of fewer than 55,000 distinct CDR3 sequences listed, roughly 7.3% are singletons. The CDR3 sequence is 15 residues long. CDR1 is LNHDA and CDR2 is SQIVND in the germline V gene (reference sequence). The receptor comes from an adult who was a healthcare worker with PCR-confirmed SARS-CoV-2 infection or an uninfected control (not recorded which). The material sequenced was whole blood. V is TRBV19 and J is TRBJ2-7, with TRBD2 identical over 9 bases. The CDR3 spells CDSSQASSGDYEQYF. As DNA, the CDR3 is TGTGACAGTAGCCAAGCATCTAGCGGGGACTACGAGCAGTACTTC.